This T cell receptor beta chain was identified in a study of cytotoxic CD8 clonotypes in ibrutinib-treated CLL. Study-level points and caveats: Clonality increased with ibrutinib response but returned toward baseline at progression.

About this clone itself: Its antigen is as yet unknown.

The CDR3 extends over 14 amino acids. The V and J ends lost 4 bases and 3 bases respectively, with 10 bases between them. Per germline, CDR1 WSHSY and CDR2 SAAADI. Frozen-stored PBMCs produced roughly 2 micrograms of genomic DNA for TCR beta libraries. With sequencing, the targeted depth ranged from 1 in 200,000 to 1 in 1 million T cells. The repertoire was sequenced with immunoSEQ multiplex PCR; TCRdb's copy has only in-frame clones and lacks some. This sample yields some 150,000 clones, of which 70% to 80% are seen a single time; 4.5% to 6% belongs to the top ten. The rearrangement links TRBV10-2 to TRBJ1-5; D unresolved. The sample in question was PBMCs, obtained after 24 months of ibrutinib treatment. The TCR was taken from a human donor with chronic lymphocytic leukemia. The CDR3 DNA sequence: TGCGCCAGCAGTGGGGCAGCCCACAATCAGCCCCAGCATTTT. Its protein product is CASSGAAHNQPQHF.